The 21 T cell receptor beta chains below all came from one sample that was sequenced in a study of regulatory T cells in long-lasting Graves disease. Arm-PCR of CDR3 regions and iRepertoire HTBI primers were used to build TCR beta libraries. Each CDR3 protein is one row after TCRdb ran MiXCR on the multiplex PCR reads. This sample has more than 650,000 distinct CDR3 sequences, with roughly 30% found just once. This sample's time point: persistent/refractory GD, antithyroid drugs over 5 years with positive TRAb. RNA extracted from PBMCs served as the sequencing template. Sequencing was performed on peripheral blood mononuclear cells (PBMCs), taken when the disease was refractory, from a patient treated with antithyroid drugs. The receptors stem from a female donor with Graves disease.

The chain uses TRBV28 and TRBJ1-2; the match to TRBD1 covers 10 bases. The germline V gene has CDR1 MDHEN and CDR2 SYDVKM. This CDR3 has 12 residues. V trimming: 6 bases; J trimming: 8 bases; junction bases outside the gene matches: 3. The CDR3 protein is CASRLGQGGYTF. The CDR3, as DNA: TGTGCCAGCAGACTGGGACAGGGGGGCTACACCTTC.

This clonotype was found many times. The CDR3 nucleotides are TGTGCCAGCAACGCGGGGGAGACCCAGTACTTC. Residues: CASNAGETQYF. The chain uses TRBV6-1 and TRBJ2-5, with D possibly matching TRBD2 (6 bases). Germline CDR1 MNHNS, CDR2 SASEGT. CDR3 length: 11 amino acids. V was trimmed by 7 bases and J by 5 bases, leaving 8 bases between them.

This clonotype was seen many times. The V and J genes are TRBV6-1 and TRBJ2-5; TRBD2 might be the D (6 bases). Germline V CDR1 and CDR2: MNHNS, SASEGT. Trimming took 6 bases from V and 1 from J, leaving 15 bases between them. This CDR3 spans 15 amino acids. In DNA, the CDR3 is TGTGCCAGCAGGCGGGACCGAAACCCCCAAGAGACCCAGTACTTC. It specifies CASRRDRNPQETQYF.

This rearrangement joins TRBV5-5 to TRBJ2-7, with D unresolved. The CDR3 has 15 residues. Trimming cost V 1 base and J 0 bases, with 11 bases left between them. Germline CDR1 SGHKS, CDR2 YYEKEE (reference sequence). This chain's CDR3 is CASSLTTSSSYEQYF. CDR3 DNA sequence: TGTGCCAGCAGCTTGACTACCTCGAGCTCCTACGAGCAGTACTTC.

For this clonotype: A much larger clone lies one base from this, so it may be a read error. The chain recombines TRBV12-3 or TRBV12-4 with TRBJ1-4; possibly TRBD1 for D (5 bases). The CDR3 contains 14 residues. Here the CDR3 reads CASSLVGPNGKLFF. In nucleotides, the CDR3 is TGTGCCAGCAGTTTAGTGGGGCCTAATGGAAAACTGTTTTTT.

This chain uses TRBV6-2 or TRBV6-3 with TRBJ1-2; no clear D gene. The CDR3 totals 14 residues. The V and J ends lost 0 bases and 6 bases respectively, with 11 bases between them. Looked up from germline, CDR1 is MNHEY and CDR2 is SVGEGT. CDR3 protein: CASSYSGRVDGYTF. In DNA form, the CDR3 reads TGTGCCAGCAGTTACTCGGGTAGGGTGGATGGCTACACCTTC.

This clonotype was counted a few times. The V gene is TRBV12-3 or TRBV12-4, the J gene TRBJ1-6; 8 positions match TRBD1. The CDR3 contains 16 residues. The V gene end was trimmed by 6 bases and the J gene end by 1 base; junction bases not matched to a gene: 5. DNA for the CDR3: TGTGCCAGCAGCTTACAGGGGGGTTCCTATAATTCACCCCTCCACTTT. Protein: CASSLQGGSYNSPLHF.

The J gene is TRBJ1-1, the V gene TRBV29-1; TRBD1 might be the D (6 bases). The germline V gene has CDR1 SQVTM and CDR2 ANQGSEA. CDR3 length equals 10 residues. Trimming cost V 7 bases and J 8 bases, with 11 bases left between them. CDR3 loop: CSAEQGEAFF. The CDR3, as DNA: TGCAGCGCAGAACAGGGAGAAGCTTTCTTT.

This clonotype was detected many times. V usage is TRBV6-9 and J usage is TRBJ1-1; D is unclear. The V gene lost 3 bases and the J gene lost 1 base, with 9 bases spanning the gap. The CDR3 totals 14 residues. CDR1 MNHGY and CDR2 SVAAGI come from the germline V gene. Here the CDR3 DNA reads TGTGCCAGCAGTTACCGCCGGGGGAACACTGAAGCTTTCTTT. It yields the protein CASSYRRGNTEAFF.

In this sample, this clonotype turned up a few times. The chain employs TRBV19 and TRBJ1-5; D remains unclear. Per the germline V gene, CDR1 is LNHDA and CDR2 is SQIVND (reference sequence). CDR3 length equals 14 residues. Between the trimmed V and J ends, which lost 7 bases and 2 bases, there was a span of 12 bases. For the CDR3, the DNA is TGTGCCAGTACCATCGGCGGGGGCAATCAGCCCCAGCATTTT. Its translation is CASTIGGGNQPQHF.

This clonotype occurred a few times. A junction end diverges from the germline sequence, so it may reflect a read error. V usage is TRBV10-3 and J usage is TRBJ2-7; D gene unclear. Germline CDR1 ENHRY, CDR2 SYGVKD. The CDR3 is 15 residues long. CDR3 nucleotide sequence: TGTGCCAGCAGTGAAAGTGTGTTAGGGTCCTACGAGCAGTACTTC. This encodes CASSESVLGSYEQYF.

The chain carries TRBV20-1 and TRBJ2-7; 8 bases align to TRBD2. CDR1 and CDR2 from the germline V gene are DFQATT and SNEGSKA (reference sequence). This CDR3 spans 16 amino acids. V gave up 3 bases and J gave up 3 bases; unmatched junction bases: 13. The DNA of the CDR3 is TGCAGTGCTAGTCCAGACGTAGGGACTAGGGGCTACGAGCAGTACTTC. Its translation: CSASPDVGTRGYEQYF.

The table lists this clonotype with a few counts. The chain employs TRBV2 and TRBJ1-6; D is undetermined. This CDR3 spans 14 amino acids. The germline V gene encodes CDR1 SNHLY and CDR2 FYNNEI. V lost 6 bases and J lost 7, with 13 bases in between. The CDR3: CASSPTAGNSPLHF. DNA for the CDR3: TGTGCCAGCAGCCCCACGGCTGGAAATTCACCCCTCCACTTT. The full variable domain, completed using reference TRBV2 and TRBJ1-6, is EPEVTQTPSHQVTQMGQEVILRCVPISNHLYFYWYRQILGQKVEFLVSFYNNEISEKSEIFDDQFSVERPDGSNFTLKIRSTKLEDSAMYFCASSPTAGNSPLHFGNGTRLTVT.

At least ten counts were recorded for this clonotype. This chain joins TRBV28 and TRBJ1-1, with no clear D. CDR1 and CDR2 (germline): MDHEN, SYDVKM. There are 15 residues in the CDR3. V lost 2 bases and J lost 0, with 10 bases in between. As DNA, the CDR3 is TGTGCCAGCAGTTTAACCCTTAATATGAACACTGAAGCTTTCTTT. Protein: CASSLTLNMNTEAFF.

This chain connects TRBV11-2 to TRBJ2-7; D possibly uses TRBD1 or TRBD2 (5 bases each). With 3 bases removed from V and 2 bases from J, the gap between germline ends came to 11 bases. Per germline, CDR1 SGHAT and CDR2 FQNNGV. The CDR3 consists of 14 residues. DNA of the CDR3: TGTGCCAGCAGCTTGGAACTAGGGGCCTACGAGCAGTACTTC. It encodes CASSLELGAYEQYF.

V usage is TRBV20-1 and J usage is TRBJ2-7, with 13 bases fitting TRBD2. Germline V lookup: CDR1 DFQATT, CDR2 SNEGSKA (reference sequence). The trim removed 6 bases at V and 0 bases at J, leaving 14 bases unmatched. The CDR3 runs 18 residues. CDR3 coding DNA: TGCAGTGCCATTATACTAGGCCGGACTAGCGGGAGCTCCTACGAGCAGTACTTC. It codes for CSAIILGRTSGSSYEQYF.

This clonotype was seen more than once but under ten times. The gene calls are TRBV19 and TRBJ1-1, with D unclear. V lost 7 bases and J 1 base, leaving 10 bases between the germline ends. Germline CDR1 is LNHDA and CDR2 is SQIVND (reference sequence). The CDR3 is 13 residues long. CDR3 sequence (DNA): TGTGCCAGTATCCCCACAGAGAACACTGAAGCTTTCTTT. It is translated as CASIPTENTEAFF.

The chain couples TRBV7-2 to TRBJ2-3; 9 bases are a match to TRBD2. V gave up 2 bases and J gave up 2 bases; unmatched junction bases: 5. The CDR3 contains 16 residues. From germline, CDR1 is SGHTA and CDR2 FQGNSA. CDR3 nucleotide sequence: TGTGCCAGCAGCTTATGGGCTAGCGGGGACACAGATACGCAGTATTTT. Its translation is CASSLWASGDTDTQYF.

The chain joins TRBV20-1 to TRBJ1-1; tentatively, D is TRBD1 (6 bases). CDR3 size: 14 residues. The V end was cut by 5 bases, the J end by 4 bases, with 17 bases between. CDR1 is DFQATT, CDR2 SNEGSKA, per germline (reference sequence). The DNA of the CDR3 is TGCAGTGCTCGGCGGGGGGCTGGCGGCACTGAAGCTTTCTTT. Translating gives CSARRGAGGTEAFF.

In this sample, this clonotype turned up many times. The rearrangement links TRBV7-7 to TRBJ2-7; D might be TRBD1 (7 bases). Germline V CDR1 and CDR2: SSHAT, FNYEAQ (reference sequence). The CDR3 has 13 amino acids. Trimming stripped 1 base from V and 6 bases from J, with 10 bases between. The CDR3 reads CASSLGQGGEQYF. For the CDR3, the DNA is TGTGCCAGCAGCTTAGGGCAGGGGGGCGAGCAGTACTTC.

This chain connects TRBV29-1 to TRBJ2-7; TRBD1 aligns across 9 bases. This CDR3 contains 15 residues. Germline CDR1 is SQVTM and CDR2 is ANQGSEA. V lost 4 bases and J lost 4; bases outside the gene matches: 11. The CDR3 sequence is CSVGPFQGQGYEQYF. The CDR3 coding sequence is TGCAGCGTTGGGCCTTTCCAGGGACAGGGATACGAGCAGTACTTC.